These 19 T cell receptor beta chains originate from one sample sequenced in a study of technical replicates of blood from several donors. Only in-frame clones appear in the TCRdb table, and some are missing; sequencing was by immunoSEQ multiplex PCR. The data hold tens of thousands of clones, with roughly 94% observed a single time. Material: T cells isolated from PBMCs. These receptors were obtained from a human donor in good health.

J is TRBJ2-2 and V is TRBV27, with 8 bases aligning to TRBD1. Looked up from germline, CDR1 is MNHEY and CDR2 is SMNVEV (reference sequence). Trimming removed 1 base from V and 1 base from J; junction bases left unmatched: 8. The CDR3 has 18 residues. This chain's CDR3 is CASSLFTGTGRNTGELFF. The DNA of the CDR3 is TGTGCCAGCAGTTTATTTACCGGGACAGGCCGGAACACCGGGGAGCTGTTTTTT.

This sequence joins TRBV7-9 and TRBJ1-2, with a possible D match to TRBD1 (5 bases). The CDR3 spans 15 residues. Trimming pared 2 bases from V and 3 bases from J, leaving 13 bases between. The germline CDR1 and CDR2 sequences are SEHNR and FQNEAQ (reference sequence). The CDR3 DNA sequence: TGTGCCAGCAGCTTAAATCGGGGGACGCACTATGGCTACACCTTC. Translation: CASSLNRGTHYGYTF.

The chain has TRBV19 and TRBJ1-4, with TRBD1 matching over 7 bases. The germline V gene encodes CDR1 LNHDA and CDR2 SQIVND (reference sequence). The CDR3 is 14 amino acids. After removal of 7 bases from V and 6 bases from J, the junction contained 8 bases not matched to a gene. This CDR3 reads CASKTGWIDEKLFF. The CDR3 nucleotides read TGTGCCAGTAAGACAGGGTGGATTGATGAAAAACTGTTTTTT.

The chain links TRBV5-4 to TRBJ2-3; 7 positions match TRBD1. Germline values: CDR1 SGHNT, CDR2 YYREEE (reference sequence). J was trimmed by 1 base and V by 2 bases; bases with no gene match: 4. The CDR3 spans 15 residues. The CDR3 DNA follows: TGTGCCAGCAGCTTAGGGGGCGCCGGCACAGATACGCAGTATTTT. Translation: CASSLGGAGTDTQYF.

This rearrangement joins TRBV27 to TRBJ1-2, with 11 nucleotides matching TRBD1. J lost 6 bases, V lost 5 bases, and 5 bases had no gene match. Per germline, CDR1 MNHEY and CDR2 SMNVEV (reference sequence). CDR3 size: 14 residues. The CDR3 here is CASSGQGAFNGYTF. In DNA, the CDR3 is TGTGCCAGCAGTGGACAGGGGGCGTTTAATGGCTACACCTTC.

V gene TRBV4-1 combines with J gene TRBJ2-7, with 7 bases matching TRBD2. CDR1 and CDR2 from the germline V gene are MGHRA and YSYEKL. The CDR3 length is 16 residues. V lost 0 bases and J lost 2; bases outside the gene matches: 7. The CDR3 nucleotides read TGCGCCAGCAGCCAAGATAGGATAGCGGGCACCTACGAGCAGTACTTC. Amino acids: CASSQDRIAGTYEQYF.

The V gene is TRBV4-1, the J gene TRBJ2-5; D not resolved. Germline assignment: CDR1 MGHRA and CDR2 YSYEKL. Trimming took 1 base from V and 2 from J, leaving 8 bases between them. The CDR3 loop spans 14 amino acids. The CDR3 protein is CASSQVASQETQYF. The DNA for the CDR3 is TGCGCCAGCAGCCAAGTGGCCAGTCAAGAGACCCAGTACTTC.

The V gene is TRBV21-1, the J gene TRBJ1-2; the D segment call TRBD1 is taken from the table without a DNA check. TRBV21-1 is reported as a pseudogene. The CDR3 covers 15 residues. CDR3 nucleotides: TGTGCCAGCGGGGTCCGACAGGGTCGGGTACGTGGCTACACCTTC. Residues: CASGVRQGRVRGYTF.

The chain combines TRBV18 with TRBJ2-4, with D unresolved. The germline CDR1 and CDR2 sequences are KGHSH and LQKENI. V gave up 3 bases and J gave up 0 bases, with 9 bases separating them. The CDR3 has 15 residues. In nucleotides, the CDR3 is TGTGCCAGCTCACCGCCAAGCCTAGCCAAAAACATTCAGTACTTC. Its protein product is CASSPPSLAKNIQYF.

The rearrangement uses TRBV6-5 and TRBJ2-2; TRBD2 is a possible D gene (5 bases). This CDR3 is built from 14 residues. The V and J ends lost 4 bases and 4 bases respectively, with 10 bases between them. The germline V gene has CDR1 MNHEY and CDR2 SVGAGI. CDR3 sequence reads: CASSSGRGTGELFF. The CDR3, as DNA: TGTGCCAGCAGTTCCGGACGGGGCACCGGGGAGCTGTTTTTT.

The chain combines TRBV28 with TRBJ2-5; D is unclear. Trimming stripped 6 bases from V and 4 bases from J, with 6 bases between. CDR1 is MDHEN, CDR2 SYDVKM, per germline. There are 11 residues in the CDR3. The CDR3 DNA sequence: TGTGCCAGCAGCTCTCCAGAGACCCAGTACTTC. Protein sequence: CASSSPETQYF.

The chain recombines TRBV14 with TRBJ1-1; D is ambiguous. Germline assignment: CDR1 SGHDN and CDR2 FVKESK. Trimming left V 4 bases short and J 6 bases short, with 9 bases between. The CDR3 consists of 12 residues. The CDR3 region has the DNA TGTGCCAGCAGCCCCGTCGGGGCTGAAGCTTTCTTT. Translation gives CASSPVGAEAFF.

The chain carries TRBV27 and TRBJ2-1; weak D call: TRBD2 (5 bases). CDR3 size: 13 residues. Germline V gene data show CDR1 as MNHEY and CDR2 as SMNVEV (reference sequence). V was shortened by 6 bases and J by 6 bases, with 12 bases between the two germline ends. Here the CDR3 DNA reads TGTGCCAGCAGGGAAACTAGGGCCAATGAGCAGTTCTTC. It translates to CASRETRANEQFF.

The count of this clone is one. The chain employs TRBV4-1 and TRBJ1-4; 8 bases map to TRBD1. The germline V gene has CDR1 MGHRA and CDR2 YSYEKL. The CDR3 is 14 residues long. Trimming cost V 4 bases and J 7 bases; bases outside gene matches: 5. CDR3 residues: CASSRGQGGEKLFF. The CDR3 DNA sequence: TGCGCCAGCAGCCGTGGACAGGGAGGTGAAAAACTGTTTTTT.

The chain uses TRBV4-3 and TRBJ2-1, with 8 bases fitting TRBD2. The germline V gene encodes CDR1 LGHNA and CDR2 YSLEER. The CDR3 consists of 14 residues. With 5 bases clipped from V and 4 bases from J, the junction kept 4 bases outside the gene matches. The CDR3 DNA reads as TGCGCCAGCAGCGTCACGGGAGGGTACAATGAGCAGTTCTTC. Amino acid sequence: CASSVTGGYNEQFF.

The chain is built from TRBV27 and TRBJ1-1; D gene ambiguous. Per the germline V gene, CDR1 is MNHEY and CDR2 is SMNVEV (reference sequence). This CDR3 contains 13 residues. V was clipped by 6 bases and J by 2 bases, with 10 bases between them. The CDR3 DNA reads TGTGCCAGCAGCTCGGGGAGAAACACTGAAGCTTTCTTT. Translating it yields CASSSGRNTEAFF.

This chain links TRBV7-8 with TRBJ1-4; perhaps TRBD1 as D (6 bases). The CDR3 runs to 17 residues. The V and J ends lost 0 bases and 0 bases respectively, with 11 bases between them. The V gene's germline CDR1 is SGHVS and CDR2 FQNEAQ. The CDR3 sequence is CASSLARGSATNEKLFF. CDR3 DNA sequence: TGTGCCAGCAGCTTAGCTAGGGGGTCTGCAACTAATGAAAAACTGTTTTTT.

This clone was counted only a few times. This chain links TRBV29-1 with TRBJ1-1; TRBD1 aligns across 9 bases. Germline-derived CDR1 and CDR2 are SQVTM and ANQGSEA. V shed 7 bases and J 3 bases; nucleotides not matched to a gene: 9. The CDR3 is made up of 14 amino acids. The CDR3 is CSAHGQGPYTEAFF. CDR3 sequence (DNA): TGCAGCGCCCATGGACAGGGGCCATACACTGAAGCTTTCTTT. Supplemented by reference TRBV29-1 and TRBJ1-1, the full variable domain reads SAVISQKPSRDICQRGTSLTIQCQVDSQVTMMFWYRQQPGQSLTLIATANQGSEATYESGFVIDKFPISRPNLTFSTLTVSNMSPEDSSIYLCSAHGQGPYTEAFFGQGTRLTVV.

This rearrangement joins TRBV2 to TRBJ2-5; the match to TRBD1 covers 11 bases. There are 13 residues in the CDR3. V lost 7 bases and J lost 7; bases outside the gene matches: 5. Germline values: CDR1 SNHLY, CDR2 FYNNEI. The CDR3 spells CASILGQGVTQYF. The CDR3 DNA is TGTGCCAGCATCCTGGGACAGGGGGTGACCCAGTACTTC.